This record concerns one TCR beta chain sequence. Treatment in this sample: randomized to nivolumab then ipilimumab (arm A) or the reverse (arm B). This specimen belongs to a study of sequential checkpoint blockade in melanoma. Across the whole study: After nivolumab or ipilimumab alone, some 20 patients had week-13 rebiopsies.

Produced via immunoSEQ multiplex PCR; TCRdb's table is partial and in-frame only. This table has a few thousand clones, under 30% appearing once. CDR1 is SSHAT, CDR2 FNYEAQ, per germline (reference sequence). Deletions cut 9 bases from V and 5 bases from J, with 19 bases between. The CDR3 is 14 residues long. The sequences come from tumor tissue (inferred from file names), collected from a patient given nivolumab and ipilimumab in sequence. The sequence derives from a human donor with melanoma. V gene TRBV7-7 combines with J gene TRBJ2-5; D could derive from TRBD1 or TRBD2 (6 bases each). CDR3 in DNA: TGTGCCAGTTGGAGGGGGGTGACCGGGGAGACCCAGTACTTC. Translation gives CASWRGVTGETQYF.